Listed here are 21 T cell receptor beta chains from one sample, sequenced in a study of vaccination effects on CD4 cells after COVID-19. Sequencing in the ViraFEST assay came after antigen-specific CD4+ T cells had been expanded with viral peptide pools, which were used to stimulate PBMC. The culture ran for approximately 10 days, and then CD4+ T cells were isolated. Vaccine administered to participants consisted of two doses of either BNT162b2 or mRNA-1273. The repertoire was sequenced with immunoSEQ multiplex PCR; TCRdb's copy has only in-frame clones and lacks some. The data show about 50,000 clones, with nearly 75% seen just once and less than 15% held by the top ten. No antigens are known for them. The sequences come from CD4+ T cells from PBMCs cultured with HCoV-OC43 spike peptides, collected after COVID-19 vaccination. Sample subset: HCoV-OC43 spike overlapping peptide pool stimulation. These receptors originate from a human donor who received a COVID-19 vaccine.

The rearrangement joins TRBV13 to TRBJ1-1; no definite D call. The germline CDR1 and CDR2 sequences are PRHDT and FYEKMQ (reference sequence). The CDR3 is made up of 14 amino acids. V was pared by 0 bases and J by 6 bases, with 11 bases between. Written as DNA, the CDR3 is TGTGCCAGCAGCTTAGGTTACAAGGGCGCTGAAGCTTTCTTT. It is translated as CASSLGYKGAEAFF. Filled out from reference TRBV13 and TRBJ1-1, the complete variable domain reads AAGVIQSPRHLIKEKRETATLKCYPIPRHDTVYWYQQGPGQDPQFLISFYEKMQSDKGSIPDRFSAQQFSDYHSELNMSSLELGDSALYFCASSLGYKGAEAFFGQGTRLTVV.

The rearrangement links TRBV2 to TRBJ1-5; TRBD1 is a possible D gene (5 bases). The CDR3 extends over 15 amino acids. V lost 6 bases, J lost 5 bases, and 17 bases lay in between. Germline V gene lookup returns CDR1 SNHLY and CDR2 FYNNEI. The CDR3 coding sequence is TGTGCCAGCAGGGGAGGGGCACGAAGGGATCAGCCCCAGCATTTT. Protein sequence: CASRGGARRDQPQHF.

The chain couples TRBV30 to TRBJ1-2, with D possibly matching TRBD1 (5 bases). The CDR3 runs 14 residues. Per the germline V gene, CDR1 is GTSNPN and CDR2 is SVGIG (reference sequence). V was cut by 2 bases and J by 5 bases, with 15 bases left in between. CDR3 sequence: CAWSLSGRAYGYTF. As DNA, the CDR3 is TGTGCCTGGAGTTTATCGGGCAGGGCTTATGGCTACACCTTC. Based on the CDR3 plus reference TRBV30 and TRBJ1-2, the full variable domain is SQTIHQWPATLVQPVGSPLSLECTVEGTSNPNLYWYRQAAGRGLQLLFYSVGIGQISSEVPQNLSASRPQDRQFILSSKKLLLSDSGFYLCAWSLSGRAYGYTFGSGTRLTVV.

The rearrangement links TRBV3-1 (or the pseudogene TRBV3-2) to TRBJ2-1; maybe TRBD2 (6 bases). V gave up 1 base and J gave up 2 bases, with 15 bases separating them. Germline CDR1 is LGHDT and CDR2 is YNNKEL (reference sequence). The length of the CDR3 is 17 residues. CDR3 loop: CASSQGQTRFAYNEQFF. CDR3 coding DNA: TGTGCCAGCAGCCAAGGTCAGACTAGATTCGCCTACAATGAGCAGTTCTTC.

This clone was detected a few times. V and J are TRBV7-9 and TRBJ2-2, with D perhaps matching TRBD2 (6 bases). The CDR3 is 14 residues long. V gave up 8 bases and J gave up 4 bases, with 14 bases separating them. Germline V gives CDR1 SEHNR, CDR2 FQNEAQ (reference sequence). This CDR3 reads CASGGIGITGELFF. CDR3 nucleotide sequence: TGTGCCAGCGGGGGGATAGGGATCACCGGGGAGCTGTTTTTT. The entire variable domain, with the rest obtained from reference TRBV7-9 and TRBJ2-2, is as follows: DTGVSQNPRHKITKRGQNVTFRCDPISEHNRLYWYRQTLGQGPEFLTYFQNEAQLEKSRLLSDRFSAERPKGSFSTLEIQRTEQGDSAMYLCASGGIGITGELFFGEGSRLTVL.

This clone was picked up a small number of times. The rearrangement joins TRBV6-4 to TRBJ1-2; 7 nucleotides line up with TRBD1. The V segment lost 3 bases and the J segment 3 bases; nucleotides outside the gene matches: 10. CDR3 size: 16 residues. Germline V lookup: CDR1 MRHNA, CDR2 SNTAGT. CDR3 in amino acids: CASSEGGTVGYYGYTF. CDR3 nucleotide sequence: TGTGCCAGCAGTGAGGGTGGGACAGTTGGATACTATGGCTACACCTTC.

This CDR3 reads CASSQELLHRNTEAFF. CDR3 DNA sequence: TGTGCCAGCAGCCAAGAATTGTTACACCGGAACACTGAAGCTTTCTTT. The chain uses TRBV14 and TRBJ1-1; D not certain. Germline-derived CDR1 and CDR2 are SGHDN and FVKESK. Trimming left V 0 bases short and J 1 base short, with 12 bases between. The CDR3 has 16 residues.

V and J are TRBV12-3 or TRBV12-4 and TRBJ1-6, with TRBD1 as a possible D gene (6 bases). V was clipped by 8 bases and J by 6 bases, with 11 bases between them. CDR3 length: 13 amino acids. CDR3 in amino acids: CASGGQGNSPLHF. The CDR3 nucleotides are TGTGCCAGCGGGGGGCAGGGTAATTCACCCCTCCACTTT.

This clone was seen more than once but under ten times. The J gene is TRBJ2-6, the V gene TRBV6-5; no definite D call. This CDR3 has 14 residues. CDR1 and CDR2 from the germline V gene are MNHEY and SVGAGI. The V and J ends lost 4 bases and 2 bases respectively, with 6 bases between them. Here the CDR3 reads CASSLFPGANVLTF. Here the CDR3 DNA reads TGTGCCAGCAGTTTGTTCCCTGGGGCCAACGTCCTGACTTTC.

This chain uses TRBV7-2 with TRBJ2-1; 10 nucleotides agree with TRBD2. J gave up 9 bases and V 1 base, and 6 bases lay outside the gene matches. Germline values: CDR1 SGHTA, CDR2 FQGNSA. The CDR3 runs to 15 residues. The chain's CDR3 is CASSLGDLAGVEQFF. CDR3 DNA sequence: TGTGCCAGCAGCTTAGGGGACCTAGCGGGGGTTGAGCAGTTCTTC.

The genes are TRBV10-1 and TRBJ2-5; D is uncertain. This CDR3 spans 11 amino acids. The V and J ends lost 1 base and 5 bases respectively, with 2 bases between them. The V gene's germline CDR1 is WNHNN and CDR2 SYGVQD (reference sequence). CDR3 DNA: TGCGCCAGCAGTGAGTACGAGACCCAGTACTTC. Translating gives CASSEYETQYF.

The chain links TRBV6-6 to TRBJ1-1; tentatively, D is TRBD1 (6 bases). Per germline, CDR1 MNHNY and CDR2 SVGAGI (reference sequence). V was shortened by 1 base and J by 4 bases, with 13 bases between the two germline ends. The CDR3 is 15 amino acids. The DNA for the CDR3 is TGTGCCAGCAGTTACTTGGTGGGGGGCGGCACTGAAGCTTTCTTT. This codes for CASSYLVGGGTEAFF.

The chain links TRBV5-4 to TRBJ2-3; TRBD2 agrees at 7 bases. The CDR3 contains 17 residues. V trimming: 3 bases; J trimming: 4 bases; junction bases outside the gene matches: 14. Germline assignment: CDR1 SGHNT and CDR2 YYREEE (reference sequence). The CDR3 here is CASSSKRGRARSDTQYF. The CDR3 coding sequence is TGTGCCAGCAGCTCAAAGCGGGGCAGGGCGCGATCAGATACGCAGTATTTT.

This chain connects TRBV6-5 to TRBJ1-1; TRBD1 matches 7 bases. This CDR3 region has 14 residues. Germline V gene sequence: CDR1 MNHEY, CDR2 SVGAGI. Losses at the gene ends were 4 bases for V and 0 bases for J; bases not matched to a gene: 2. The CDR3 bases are TGTGCCAGCAGTTGGACAGGTTTGAACACTGAAGCTTTCTTT. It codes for CASSWTGLNTEAFF.

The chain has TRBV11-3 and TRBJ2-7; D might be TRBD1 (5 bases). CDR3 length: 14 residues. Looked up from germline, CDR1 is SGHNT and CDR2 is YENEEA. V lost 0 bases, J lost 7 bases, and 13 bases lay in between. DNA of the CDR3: TGTGCCAGCAGCTTAGAAGGGGCAGCGAGGGAGCAGTACTTC. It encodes CASSLEGAAREQYF.

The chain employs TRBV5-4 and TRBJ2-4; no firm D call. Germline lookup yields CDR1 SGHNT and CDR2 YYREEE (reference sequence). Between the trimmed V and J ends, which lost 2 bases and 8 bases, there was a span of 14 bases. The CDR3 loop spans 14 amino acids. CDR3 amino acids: CASSLNSWADIQYF. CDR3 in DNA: TGTGCCAGCAGCTTAAACTCGTGGGCAGACATTCAGTACTTC. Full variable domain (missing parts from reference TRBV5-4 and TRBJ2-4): ETGVTQSPTHLIKTRGQQVTLRCSSQSGHNTVSWYQQALGQGPQFIFQYYREEENGRGNFPPRFSGLQFPNYSSELNVNALELDDSALYLCASSLNSWADIQYFGAGTRLSVL.

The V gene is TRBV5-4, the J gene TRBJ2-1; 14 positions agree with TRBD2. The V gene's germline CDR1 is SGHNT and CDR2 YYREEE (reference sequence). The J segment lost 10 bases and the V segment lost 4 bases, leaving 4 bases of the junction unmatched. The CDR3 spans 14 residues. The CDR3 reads CASSPGLAGDEQFF. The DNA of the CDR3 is TGTGCCAGCAGCCCGGGACTAGCGGGGGACGAGCAGTTCTTC.

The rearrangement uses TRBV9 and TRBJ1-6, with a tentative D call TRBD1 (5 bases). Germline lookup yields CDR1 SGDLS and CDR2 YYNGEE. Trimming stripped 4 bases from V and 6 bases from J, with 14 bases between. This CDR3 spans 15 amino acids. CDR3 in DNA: TGTGCCAGCAGCATGGGGACTAACATTAATTCACCCCTCCACTTT. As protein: CASSMGTNINSPLHF.

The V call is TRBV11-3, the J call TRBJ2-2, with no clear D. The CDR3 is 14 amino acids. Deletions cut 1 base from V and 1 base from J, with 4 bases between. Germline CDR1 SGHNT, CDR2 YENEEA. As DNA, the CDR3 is TGTGCCAGCAGCTTAGGCGGGAACACCGGGGAGCTGTTTTTT. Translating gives CASSLGGNTGELFF.

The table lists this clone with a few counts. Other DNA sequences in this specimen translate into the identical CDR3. The DNA of the CDR3 is TGTGCCTGGAGTCGCAGGCTGCAAGAGACCCAGTACTTC. It yields the protein CAWSRRLQETQYF. The chain employs TRBV30 and TRBJ2-5; no reliable D call. The CDR3 has 13 amino acids. V was trimmed by 2 bases and J by 2 bases, leaving 9 bases between them. Germline V CDR1 and CDR2: GTSNPN, SVGIG (reference sequence).

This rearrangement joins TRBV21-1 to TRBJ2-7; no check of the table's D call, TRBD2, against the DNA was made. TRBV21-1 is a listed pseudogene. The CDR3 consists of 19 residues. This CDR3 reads CASSKSGTSGGPVPYEQYF. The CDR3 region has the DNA TGTGCCAGCAGCAAATCGGGGACTAGCGGGGGGCCGGTCCCCTACGAGCAGTACTTC.